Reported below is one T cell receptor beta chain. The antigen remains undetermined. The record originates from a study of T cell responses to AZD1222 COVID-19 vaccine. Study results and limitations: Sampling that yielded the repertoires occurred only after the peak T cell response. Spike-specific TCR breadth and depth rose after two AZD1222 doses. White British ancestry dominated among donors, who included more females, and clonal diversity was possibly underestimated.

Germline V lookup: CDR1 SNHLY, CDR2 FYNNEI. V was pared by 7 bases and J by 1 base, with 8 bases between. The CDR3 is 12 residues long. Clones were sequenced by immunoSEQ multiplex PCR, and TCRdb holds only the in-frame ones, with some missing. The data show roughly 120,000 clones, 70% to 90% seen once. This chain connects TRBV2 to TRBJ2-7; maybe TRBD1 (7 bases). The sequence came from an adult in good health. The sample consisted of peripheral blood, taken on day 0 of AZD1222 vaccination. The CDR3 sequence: CASTGGSYEQYF. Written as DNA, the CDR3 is TGTGCCAGCACAGGGGGGTCCTACGAGCAGTACTTC.